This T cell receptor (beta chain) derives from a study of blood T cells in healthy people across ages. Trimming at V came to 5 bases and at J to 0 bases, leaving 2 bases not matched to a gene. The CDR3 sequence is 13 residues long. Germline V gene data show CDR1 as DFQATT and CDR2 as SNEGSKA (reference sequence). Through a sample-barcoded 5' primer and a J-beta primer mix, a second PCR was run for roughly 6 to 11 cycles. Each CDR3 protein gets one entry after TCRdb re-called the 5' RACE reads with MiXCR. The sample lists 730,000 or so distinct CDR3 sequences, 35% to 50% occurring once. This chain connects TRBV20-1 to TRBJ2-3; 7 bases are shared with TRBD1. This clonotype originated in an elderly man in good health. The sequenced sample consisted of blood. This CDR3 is CSAPRGSTDTQYF. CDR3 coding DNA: TGCAGTGCTCCCAGGGGGAGCACAGATACGCAGTATTTT.